These T cell receptor beta chains were read from a single sample in a study of blood T cell repertoires in COVID-19. Some clones are missing from TCRdb's copy, which holds only in-frame ones; the method was immunoSEQ multiplex PCR. In the table there are about 400,000 clones, approximately 86% of which are singletons. Input material: peripheral blood. These receptors were taken from a woman aged 55 to 70 with COVID-19, enrolled during active disease. CDR3s include the opening cysteine and the closing phenylalanine or tryptophan. The order of the fields is CDR3 DNA, CDR3 protein, V gene, J gene, D gene. D genes are given only for firm matches.

TGCGCCAGCAGCTTCGGACAAACGAACACTGAAGCTTTCTTT	CASSFGQTNTEAFF	TRBV4-3	TRBJ1-1	-
TGTGCCAGCAGTTTAGAAGGGCAGGGAGCTTTCTTT	CASSLEGQGAFF	TRBV27	TRBJ1-1	-
TGTGCCAGCAGACAGGGGGCAGGAGGAAACACCATATATTTT	CASRQGAGGNTIYF	TRBV2	TRBJ1-3	TRBD1
TGTGCCAGCAGTCCCACAGGGGAGGGGGCCAACGTCCTGACTTTC	CASSPTGEGANVLTF	TRBV16	TRBJ2-6	TRBD1
TGCGCCAGCAGCGGGCAGGGCACAGATACGCAGTATTTT	CASSGQGTDTQYF	TRBV5-1	TRBJ2-3	-
TGCAGTGCCAGTAACCCAACAGGGGGCGGTCAAGAGACCCAGTACTTC	CSASNPTGGGQETQYF	TRBV20-1	TRBJ2-5	TRBD1
TGTGCCAGCAGCTCCGGGAGGGTTGCAACTAATGAAAAACTGTTTTTT	CASSSGRVATNEKLFF	TRBV11-2	TRBJ1-4	-
TGTGCCAGCAGCAACTTAGCGGGGGGGCCGCGGGAGTACGAGCAGTACTTC	CASSNLAGGPREYEQYF	TRBV11-2	TRBJ2-7	TRBD2
TGTGCCAGTAGTTTACTCACAGGGGGGAATTCACCCCTCCACTTT	CASSLLTGGNSPLHF	TRBV19	TRBJ1-6	TRBD1
TGTGCCAGTACCACAGCTTCTTATGGCTACACCTTC	CASTTASYGYTF	TRBV19	TRBJ1-2	-
TGTGCCAGCAGTTTAGCGGGGAAAGCCGGGGAGCTGTTTTTT	CASSLAGKAGELFF	TRBV5-5	TRBJ2-2	TRBD2
TGTGCCAGTAGTCTTAGACTAGCGGGGGGGTATGAGCAGTTCTTC	CASSLRLAGGYEQFF	TRBV19	TRBJ2-1	TRBD2
TGTGCCAGCAGCCAAGATCGGGAGAACACTGAAGCTTTCTTT	CASSQDRENTEAFF	TRBV3-1/TRBV3-2	TRBJ1-1	-
TGTGCCTGGAATCCCACAGGGCCCTCTGTTAGAACTAATGAAAAACTGTTTTTT	CAWNPTGPSVRTNEKLFF	TRBV30	TRBJ1-4	-
TGTGCCAGCAGCAAAGAGGGGGGGCCCAACTATGGCTACACCTTC	CASSKEGGPNYGYTF	TRBV21-1	TRBJ1-2	-
TGTGCCAGCAGACAAGGACAGGTACGGGAAGCTTTCTTT	CASRQGQVREAFF	TRBV12-3/TRBV12-4	TRBJ1-1	TRBD1
TGTGCCAGCAGTTCTACAGGAGAAAAACTGTTTTTT	CASSSTGEKLFF	TRBV6-5	TRBJ1-4	-
TGCGCCAGCAGCCGGGACAGGGAGAATGAGCAGTTCTTC	CASSRDRENEQFF	TRBV5-1	TRBJ2-1	TRBD1
TGCGCCAGCACTCCGGACAGGTCGGAATACAATGAGCAGTTCTTC	CASTPDRSEYNEQFF	TRBV10-1	TRBJ2-1	TRBD1
TGCGCCAGCAGCTTGGCCCCAGAAAACACTGAAGCTTTCTTT	CASSLAPENTEAFF	TRBV5-1	TRBJ1-1	-
TGTGCCAGCAGCTTAGAGGCAGTGTCTGGAAACACCATATATTTT	CASSLEAVSGNTIYF	TRBV11-2	TRBJ1-3	-
TGTGCCAGCAGCTTAGTCGGGGGGACTGAAAAACTGTTTTTT	CASSLVGGTEKLFF	TRBV7-9	TRBJ1-4	-
TGTGCCAGCAGTCCAAGGACAGAACCCTATGGCTACACCTTC	CASSPRTEPYGYTF	TRBV2	TRBJ1-2	-